The rows below give T cell receptor beta chains drawn from one sample of a study of blood T cell repertoires in COVID-19. TCRdb keeps only in-frame clones here, not all; method: immunoSEQ multiplex PCR. The data contain about 360,000 clones, more than 75% of them singletons. Input material: peripheral blood. The source of these receptors is a human donor in a cohort sampled during active COVID-19. The CDR3 runs from the conserved cysteine through the conserved F or W. The D gene is left open where the match is weak. Clone size appears in some rows only: once, few, many, or a class for an expanded clone.

14,.,TRBJ2-7,TRBV2,.,CASSGGDGTYEQYF,TGTGCCAGCAGTGGGGGGGACGGGACCTACGAGCAGTACTTC
13,.,TRBJ2-2,TRBV3-1/TRBV3-2,.,CASSQGGAGELFF,TGTGCCAGCAGCCAAGGGGGAGCGGGGGAGCTGTTTTTT
14,TRBD1,TRBJ1-1,TRBV29-1,few,CSVELFTGTGEAFF,TGCAGCGTTGAATTATTTACCGGGACAGGTGAAGCTTTCTTT
15,TRBD1,TRBJ1-5,TRBV10-1,.,CASSGSRGSNQPQHF,TGCGCCAGCAGTGGAAGCAGGGGGAGCAATCAGCCCCAGCATTTT
15,.,TRBJ2-5,TRBV24-1,.,CATKRGLGVEETQYF,TGTGCCACAAAAAGGGGACTGGGGGTGGAGGAGACCCAGTACTTC
16,.,TRBJ2-5,TRBV11-2,.,CASSPPVAVLQETQYF,TGTGCCAGCAGCCCCCCGGTCGCGGTGCTCCAAGAGACCCAGTACTTC
16,.,TRBJ2-7,TRBV12-5,.,CASGLVGRTPRREQYF,TGTGCTAGTGGTTTGGTAGGCCGGACTCCACGCAGGGAGCAGTACTTC
15,.,TRBJ1-5,TRBV28,.,CASSFTGVRNQPQHF,TGTGCCAGCAGTTTTACGGGGGTACGCAATCAGCCCCAGCATTTT
15,.,TRBJ2-2,TRBV6-5,.,CASIPSWTVTGELFF,TGTGCCAGCATCCCGAGCTGGACAGTCACCGGGGAGCTGTTTTTT
17,.,TRBJ1-4,TRBV19,.,CASSGTEFAAWGGKLFF,TGTGCCAGTAGCGGGACCGAGTTTGCCGCCTGGGGAGGAAAACTGTTTTTT
13,.,TRBJ2-3,TRBV6-5,once,CASSYSRDDTQYF,TGTGCCAGCAGTTACTCCCGGGATGATACGCAGTATTTT